Below, 3 T cell receptor beta chains from the same sample are listed, as sequenced in a study of CD8+ T cells in alopecia areata (dated by TCRdb to 2016 to 2019). Receptor libraries were prepared by the immunoSEQ multiplex PCR assay. To provide template for TCR sequencing, every sample had RNA extracted and reverse transcribed into cDNA. As stored in TCRdb, this immuneACCESS dataset retains in-frame rearrangements with V and J assigned. A fraction of the clones does not appear; measured against another copy, unresolved V genes explain less than half of the discrepancy, and the remainder lacks a known reason. The sample table contains about 200,000 clones; only one count was recorded for around two fifths of them. The biggest ten clones account for about 0.48% of the sample. Taken with the paper, the label for treatment or condition translates to: oral pan-JAK inhibitor, 5-10 mg twice daily. The specimen was CD4+ T cells sorted from blood, collected at approximately week 30, from a patient treated with tofacitinib. The receptors were gathered from a human donor with alopecia areata.

This clone was detected only a few times. At the DNA level, this CDR3 is encoded by other sequences in the same sample as well. V gene TRBV7-9 combines with J gene TRBJ2-7; D is possibly TRBD2 (6 bases). V lost 1 base to trimming and J lost 0 bases, with 10 bases between them. CDR3 length equals 15 residues. CDR1 is SEHNR and CDR2 is FQNEAQ in the germline V gene (reference sequence). The CDR3: CASSLVAGSSYEQYF. In DNA form, the CDR3 reads TGTGCCAGCAGCTTAGTGGCCGGGAGCTCCTACGAGCAGTACTTC.

The V and J genes are TRBV6-6 and TRBJ1-1; possible D gene TRBD1, 6 bases. This CDR3 is 14 amino acids long. The V gene lost 7 bases and the J gene lost 2 bases, with 14 bases spanning the gap. Germline V lookup: CDR1 MNHNY, CDR2 SVGAGI (reference sequence). In nucleotides, the CDR3 is TGTGCCAGCATTCCAACAGGGTCCAACACTGAAGCTTTCTTT. It yields the protein CASIPTGSNTEAFF.

This clone appeared a few times. The rearrangement joins TRBV5-1 to TRBJ2-1; 7 nucleotides line up with TRBD1. Germline V gene sequence: CDR1 SGHRS, CDR2 YFSETQ. Germline trimming cut 0 bases from V and 5 bases from J; bases unmatched to any gene: 5. The CDR3 sequence is 15 residues long. CDR3: CASSLGTGPNNEQFF. CDR3 nucleotides: TGCGCCAGCAGCTTGGGGACAGGCCCCAACAATGAGCAGTTCTTC.